The 20 T cell receptor beta chains below come from one sample, sequenced in a study of long-term antiretroviral therapy in people with HIV. This was the immunoSEQ v3.0 assay at survey level. Clones were read by immunoSEQ multiplex PCR, and TCRdb kept only the in-frame ones, dropping some. The sample includes approximately 31,000 clones, 97% seen only once; the top ten take around 3.2%. Here the sequenced sample was unsorted PBMCs, taken 6.9 years after starting antiretroviral therapy. These TCRs come from a man aged 25-45 years with HIV.

This chain uses TRBV5-4 with TRBJ2-1; the match to TRBD2 covers 8 bases. Germline values: CDR1 SGHNT, CDR2 YYREEE (reference sequence). Trimming took 0 bases from V and 7 from J; bases not matched to a gene: 9. The CDR3 has 16 amino acids. The CDR3 protein is CASSLGPRGGINEQFF. The CDR3 coding sequence is TGTGCCAGCAGCTTGGGACCCCGGGGGGGTATTAATGAGCAGTTCTTC.

The V and J genes are TRBV4-3 and TRBJ2-7; D uncertain. V lost 4 bases and J lost 6, with 19 bases in between. The CDR3 is 15 residues long. Germline loops: CDR1 LGHNA, CDR2 YSLEER. Written as DNA, the CDR3 is TGCGCCAGCAGCCCCCAGAGCATCAAGGGTGGCGAGCAGTACTTC. This codes for CASSPQSIKGGEQYF.

This chain connects TRBV6-4 to TRBJ2-7, with 11 bases identical to TRBD1. With V trimmed by 3 bases and J by 1 base, 2 bases remained unmatched. The CDR3 sequence is 15 residues long. Germline lookup yields CDR1 MRHNA and CDR2 SNTAGT. Here the CDR3 reads CASSEGTGGSYEQYF. The DNA for the CDR3 is TGTGCCAGCAGTGAGGGGACAGGGGGTTCCTACGAGCAGTACTTC.

CDR3 loop: CASRPEGIHGYTF. In nucleotides, the CDR3 is TGCGCCAGCAGGCCGGAGGGTATCCATGGCTACACCTTC. J is TRBJ1-2 and V is TRBV5-1; D uncertain. V was cut by 5 bases and J by 6 bases, with 14 bases left in between. Germline CDR1 is SGHRS and CDR2 is YFSETQ. CDR3 size: 13 residues.

The chain links TRBV19 to TRBJ1-5; a weak D match, TRBD1 (5 bases). CDR1 and CDR2 from the germline V gene are LNHDA and SQIVND (reference sequence). The V and J ends lost 7 bases and 5 bases respectively, with 18 bases between them. This CDR3 region has 15 residues. The CDR3 sequence is CASTTDGTRDQPQHF. The CDR3 DNA is TGTGCCAGTACAACCGACGGGACCCGGGATCAGCCCCAGCATTTT.

The chain has TRBV7-2 and TRBJ2-3; D ambiguous. Germline V CDR1 and CDR2: SGHTA, FQGNSA. Trimming took 3 bases from V and 0 from J, leaving 10 bases between them. The CDR3 loop spans 15 amino acids. The CDR3 nucleotides read TGTGCCAGCAGCTTCGCAGGCCCTAGCACAGATACGCAGTATTTT. As protein: CASSFAGPSTDTQYF. Using reference TRBV7-2 and TRBJ2-3 for the parts outside the CDR3, the full variable domain is GAGVSQSPSNKVTEKGKDVELRCDPISGHTALYWYRQSLGQGLEFLIYFQGNSAPDKSGLPSDRFSAERTGGSVSTLTIQRTQQEDSAVYLCASSFAGPSTDTQYFGPGTRLTVL.

This clone appeared once. The V call is TRBV6-6, the J call TRBJ1-1; D call uncertain. The CDR3 contains 12 residues. The V and J ends lost 4 bases and 7 bases respectively, with 10 bases between them. Germline V gene sequence: CDR1 MNHNY, CDR2 SVGAGI (reference sequence). The CDR3 DNA follows: TGTGCCAGCAGTTTCGAGGGTGGTGAAGCTTTCTTT. Amino acids: CASSFEGGEAFF.

The V gene is TRBV9, the J gene TRBJ1-1; TRBD1 matches at 7 bases. The CDR3 loop spans 15 amino acids. V lost 4 bases, J lost 3 bases, and 9 bases stayed unmatched. Per germline, CDR1 SGDLS and CDR2 YYNGEE. The CDR3 loop is CASSPAGGRYTEAFF. The CDR3 bases are TGTGCCAGCAGCCCAGCAGGGGGGCGGTACACTGAAGCTTTCTTT.

The chain recombines TRBV5-6 with TRBJ2-3; the D gene could be TRBD1 or TRBD2 (5 bases each). CDR3 length equals 12 residues. Trimming removed 3 bases from V and 3 bases from J, with 5 bases in between. Germline V CDR1 and CDR2: SGHDT, YYEEEE. CDR3 DNA sequence: TGTGCCAGCAGCTGGGGGACAGATACGCAGTATTTT. It is translated as CASSWGTDTQYF.

This sequence joins TRBV14 and TRBJ2-2, with TRBD2 matching over 11 bases. J lost 4 bases, V lost 4 bases, and 5 bases had no gene match. The germline V gene has CDR1 SGHDN and CDR2 FVKESK. This CDR3 region has 16 residues. The CDR3, as DNA: TGTGCCAGCAGCCGAGTAGCGGGAGGGAGCACCGGGGAGCTGTTTTTT. This encodes CASSRVAGGSTGELFF.

This chain connects TRBV2 to TRBJ2-6, with D unclear. The CDR3 extends over 15 amino acids. CDR1 is SNHLY and CDR2 is FYNNEI in the germline V gene. Trimming removed 10 bases at V and 4 bases at J, with 17 bases between. The CDR3 loop reads CATVGRQGGANVLTF. The CDR3 DNA reads TGTGCCACCGTCGGCCGGCAAGGGGGGGCCAACGTCCTGACTTTC.

The J gene is TRBJ2-6, the V gene TRBV5-6; D is undetermined. Germline loops: CDR1 SGHDT, CDR2 YYEEEE. V shed 0 bases and J shed 0 bases, with 13 bases lying between them. The CDR3 is 18 amino acids. The CDR3 sequence: CASSLGQRMVSGANVLTF. The DNA of the CDR3 is TGTGCCAGCAGCTTGGGGCAGAGGATGGTCTCTGGGGCCAACGTCCTGACTTTC.

The chain joins TRBV5-1 to TRBJ2-1, with no clear D. V was cut by 0 bases and J by 8 bases, with 15 bases left in between. The germline CDR1 and CDR2 sequences are SGHRS and YFSETQ. The CDR3 extends over 15 amino acids. DNA of the CDR3: TGCGCCAGCAGCTTGGACCGGGCCCCAGTGGATGAGCAGTTCTTC. Protein product: CASSLDRAPVDEQFF. Full variable domain (rest looked up from reference TRBV5-1 and TRBJ2-1): KAGVTQTPRYLIKTRGQQVTLSCSPISGHRSVSWYQQTPGQGLQFLFEYFSETQRNKGNFPGRFSGRQFSNSRSEMNVSTLELGDSALYLCASSLDRAPVDEQFFGPGTRLTVL.

Comments on this clone: Relative to the germline gene, one junction end is altered; a read error may explain this. This rearrangement joins TRBV7-7 to TRBJ2-1, with 7 bases aligning to TRBD2. The CDR3 covers 16 residues. Germline V lookup: CDR1 SSHAT, CDR2 FNYEAQ (reference sequence). As DNA, the CDR3 is TGTGCTAGCAGCTCCATCCAACTAGCGCCGTACAATGAGCAGTTCTTC. Translating gives CASSSIQLAPYNEQFF. Supplemented by reference TRBV7-7 and TRBJ2-1, the full variable domain reads GAGVSQSPRYKVTKRGQDVTLRCDPISSHATLYWYQQALGQGPEFLTYFNYEAQPDKSGLPSDRFSAERPEGSISTLTIQRTEQRDSAMYRCASSSIQLAPYNEQFFGPGTRLTVL.

The V call is TRBV4-3, the J call TRBJ2-2, with TRBD1 matching 8 bases. V trimming: 0 bases; J trimming: 5 bases; junction bases outside the gene matches: 5. Germline-derived CDR1 and CDR2 are LGHNA and YSLEER. The CDR3 covers 16 residues. CDR3 amino acids: CASSQDGQGGTGELFF. The CDR3 DNA sequence: TGCGCCAGCAGCCAAGACGGACAGGGAGGAACCGGGGAGCTGTTTTTT.

The chain couples TRBV6-6 to TRBJ1-1; 9 positions agree with TRBD1. This CDR3 contains 15 residues. CDR1 is MNHNY, CDR2 SVGAGI, per germline (reference sequence). V shed 8 bases, J shed 3 bases, and the junction held 10 bases outside the gene matches. The DNA for the CDR3 is TGTGCCAGCCGACAGGGGGGAGGCGGGTACACTGAAGCTTTCTTT. Translated: CASRQGGGGYTEAFF.

About this clone: This sample includes further DNA sequences coding for the same CDR3. J is TRBJ2-7 and V is TRBV7-9; D is uncertain. Trimming left V 6 bases short and J 0 bases short, with 9 bases between. Germline V gives CDR1 SEHNR, CDR2 FQNEAQ (reference sequence). The CDR3 length is 13 residues. The CDR3: CASSSRSSYEQYF. The CDR3 DNA sequence: TGTGCCAGCAGTTCCAGAAGCTCCTACGAGCAGTACTTC.

This clone was seen only a few times. CDR3 DNA: TGCGCCAGCAGCCCCGACAGGGGCTTACCCTATGGCTACACCTTC. Amino acid sequence: CASSPDRGLPYGYTF. This rearrangement joins TRBV5-1 to TRBJ1-2; 8 bases line up with TRBD1. V trimming: 4 bases; J trimming: 4 bases; junction bases outside the gene matches: 9. CDR3 size: 15 residues. The germline V gene has CDR1 SGHRS and CDR2 YFSETQ.

V usage is TRBV4-3 and J usage is TRBJ2-7; 9 nucleotides line up with TRBD1. Per germline, CDR1 LGHNA and CDR2 YSLEER. This CDR3 has 15 amino acids. The V segment lost 0 bases and the J segment 4 bases; nucleotides outside the gene matches: 4. The CDR3 here is CASSQDWTGAYEQYF. The CDR3, as DNA: TGCGCCAGCAGCCAAGATTGGACAGGGGCGTACGAGCAGTACTTC.

The chain employs TRBV4-3 and TRBJ1-3, with D hard to call. V was pared by 10 bases and J by 2 bases, with 12 bases between. Germline lookup yields CDR1 LGHNA and CDR2 YSLEER. The CDR3 is 13 residues long. The CDR3 DNA sequence: TGCGCCACCTCGGAGAGTGCTGGAAACACCATATATTTT. This codes for CATSESAGNTIYF.